This T cell receptor beta chain stems from a study of blood T cells in healthy people across ages. The authors ran a second PCR of 7 to 11 cycles using a sample-barcoded 5' primer and a J-beta primer mix. Every single cDNA molecule received a tag from a template-switch adaptor with 12 random nucleotides. Every individual sample yielded 2.5 million or more paired-end reads (each containing CDR3). TCRdb re-derived calls from the 5' RACE reads in MiXCR, one entry per CDR3 protein. Counted here are roughly 860,000 distinct CDR3 sequences, about 62% occurring once; the ten biggest clones make up about 30%. This clonotype was picked up a small number of times. Its matching antigen is unknown. Study-wide findings and caveats: There were more naive CD4+ cells and higher diversity in long-lived donors than in aged donors.

Isolating PBMCs gave at least 6.5 million of these cells per sample. The CDR3 sequence is 11 residues long. V lost 5 bases, J lost 6 bases, and 8 bases lay in between. Germline lookup yields CDR1 SQVTM and CDR2 ANQGSEA. J is TRBJ2-1 and V is TRBV29-1; D gene ambiguous. The material sequenced was blood. The sequence came from a young man in good health. CDR3 amino acids: CSVRQINEQFF. CDR3 nucleotide sequence: TGCAGCGTTCGCCAGATCAATGAGCAGTTCTTC.